This T cell receptor (beta chain) was sequenced in a study of T-cell reconstitution after alpha-beta-depleted transplantation in children. Turning to this clonotype: The target antigen is unknown.

Unique molecular identifiers tagged the TCRbeta library. TCRdb re-called the PCR reads with MiXCR, one entry per CDR3 protein. The sample lists some 300,000 distinct CDR3 sequences; roughly 7.8% were seen once. Germline-derived CDR1 and CDR2 are MDHEN and SYDVKM. This CDR3 region has 15 residues. V shed 0 bases and J shed 3 bases, with 8 bases lying between them. Regarding the study as a whole: When one year had passed after transplant, most T-cell counts and diversity came from newly produced T cells.

The sample here was peripheral blood, taken 360 days after TCRalphabeta/CD19-depleted stem cell transplant. The chain carries TRBV28 and TRBJ2-2, with D hard to call. The sequence was collected from a female patient younger than 10 who had a stem cell transplant for Fanconi anemia, so the T cells may come from the graft donor. This CDR3 reads CASSLWVADTGELFF. As DNA, the CDR3 is TGTGCCAGCAGTTTATGGGTTGCGGACACCGGGGAGCTGTTTTTT.